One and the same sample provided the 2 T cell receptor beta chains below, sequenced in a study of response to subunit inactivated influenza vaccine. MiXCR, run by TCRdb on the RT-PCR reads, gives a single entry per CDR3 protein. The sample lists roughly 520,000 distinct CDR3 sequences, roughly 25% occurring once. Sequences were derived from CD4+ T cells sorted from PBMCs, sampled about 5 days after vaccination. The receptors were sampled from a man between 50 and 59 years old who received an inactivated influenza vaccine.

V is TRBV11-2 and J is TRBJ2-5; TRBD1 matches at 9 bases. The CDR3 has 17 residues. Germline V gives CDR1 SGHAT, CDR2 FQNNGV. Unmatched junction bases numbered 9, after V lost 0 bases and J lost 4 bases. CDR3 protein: CASSLDDRTGVRETQYF. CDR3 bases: TGTGCCAGCAGCTTAGATGATCGGACAGGGGTTCGAGAGACCCAGTACTTC.

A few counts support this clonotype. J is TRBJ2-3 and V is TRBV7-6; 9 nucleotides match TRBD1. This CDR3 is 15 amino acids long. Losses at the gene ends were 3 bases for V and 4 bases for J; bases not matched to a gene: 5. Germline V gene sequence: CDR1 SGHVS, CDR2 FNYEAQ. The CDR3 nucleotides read TGTGCCAGCAGCTTGACAGGGGGTACAGCAGATACGCAGTATTTT. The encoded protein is CASSLTGGTADTQYF.